This TCR beta chain emerged from a study of cytomegalovirus exposure and HLA in healthy donors. Germline CDR1 is SGDLS and CDR2 is YYNGEE. V lost 3 bases to trimming and J lost 2 bases; unmatched junction nucleotides: 9. The CDR3 loop spans 16 amino acids. The approximately 120-subject validation cohort, separate from the approximately 670-subject first cohort, included the donors. Method: immunoSEQ multiplex PCR; TCRdb's copy keeps in-frame clones and lacks some. This repertoire shows around 99,000 clones, 88% found once; its top ten account for roughly 2.2%. Sequencing used PBMCs. The sequence came from a woman between 18 and 29 years old in good health and CMV-seronegative. V is TRBV9 and J is TRBJ1-2; TRBD1 agrees at 8 bases. The CDR3 DNA is TGTGCCAGCAGCGGTAGCGCCCGGGACAGGAACTATGGCTACACCTTC. This encodes CASSGSARDRNYGYTF. Full variable domain (rest looked up from reference TRBV9 and TRBJ1-2): DSGVTQTPKHLITATGQRVTLRCSPRSGDLSVYWYQQSLDQGLQFLIQYYNGEERAKGNILERFSAQQFPDLHSELNLSSLELGDSALYFCASSGSARDRNYGYTFGSGTRLTVV.